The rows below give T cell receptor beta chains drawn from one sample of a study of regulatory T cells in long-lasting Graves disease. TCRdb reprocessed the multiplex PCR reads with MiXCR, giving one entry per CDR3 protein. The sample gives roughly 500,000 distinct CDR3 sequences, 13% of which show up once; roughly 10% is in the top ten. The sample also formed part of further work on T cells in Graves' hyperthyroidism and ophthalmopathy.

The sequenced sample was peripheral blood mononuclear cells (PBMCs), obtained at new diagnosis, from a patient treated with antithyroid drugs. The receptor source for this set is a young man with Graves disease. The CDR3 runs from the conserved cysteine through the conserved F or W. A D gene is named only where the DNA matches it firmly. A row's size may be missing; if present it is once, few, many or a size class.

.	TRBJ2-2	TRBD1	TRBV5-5	TGTGCCAGCAGTACGACCGGGACAGGGAACACCGGGGAGCTGTTTTTT	CASSTTGTGNTGELFF
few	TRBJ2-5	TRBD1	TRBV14	TGTGCCAGCAGCCTAGGACAGGGGGTTTTCCCTGAGACCCAGTACTTC	CASSLGQGVFPETQYF
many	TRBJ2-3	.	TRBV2	TGTGCCAGCAGTGATGAGGGAGCAGTCACAGATACGCAGTATTTT	CASSDEGAVTDTQYF
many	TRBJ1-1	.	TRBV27	TGTGCCAGCACCCAACACCCGGCCCCCCTCTCTGCTCTGAACACTGAAGCTTTCTTT	CASTQHPAPLSALNTEAFF
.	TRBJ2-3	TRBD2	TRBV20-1	TGCAGTGCTAGTGGCGCGGGAGGGATCACAGATACGCAGTATTTT	CSASGAGGITDTQYF
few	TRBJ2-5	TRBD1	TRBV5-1	TGCGCCAGCAAGGGACAGGGGAAACAAGTTGCGACCCAGTACTTC	CASKGQGKQVATQYF
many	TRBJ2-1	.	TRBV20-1	TGCAGTGCTAGTGCTAGCGCTTACAATGAGCAGTTCTTC	CSASASAYNEQFF
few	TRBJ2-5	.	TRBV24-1	TGTGCCACCAGTGAGGCAGGGGTCCAAGAGACCCAGTACTTC	CATSEAGVQETQYF
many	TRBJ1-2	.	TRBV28	TGTGCCAGCAGTTTATGGACATATGGCTACACCTTC	CASSLWTYGYTF
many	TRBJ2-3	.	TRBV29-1	TGCAGCGTTGAAGATTTCGGGAGTGGGGATACGCAGTATTTT	CSVEDFGSGDTQYF
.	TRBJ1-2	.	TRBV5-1	TGCGCCAGCAGCTCCAGGGTAGGAATCTATGGCTACACCTTC	CASSSRVGIYGYTF
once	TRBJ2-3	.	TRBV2	TGTGCCAGCAGTGAAGGGGGGGCCGCCACAGATACGCAGTATTTT	CASSEGGAATDTQYF
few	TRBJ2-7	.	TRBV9	TGTGCCAGCAGCCCGGCCTGGACGGGCGGGGACGAGCAGTACTTC	CASSPAWTGGDEQYF
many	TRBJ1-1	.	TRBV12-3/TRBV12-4	TGTGCCAGCAGTACCCGGGGACTTTCGAACACTGAAGCTTTCTTT	CASSTRGLSNTEAFF
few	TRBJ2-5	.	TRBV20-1	TGCAGTGCAGCCACCGCCCTTAACATCCAAGAGACCCAGTACTTC	CSAATALNIQETQYF
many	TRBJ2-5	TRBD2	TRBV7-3	TGTGCCAGCAGCTTATCCGGCCGGTGGAGAAGCGGGAGCAAAGAGACCCAGTACTTC	CASSLSGRWRSGSKETQYF
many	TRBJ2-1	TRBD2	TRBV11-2	TGTGCCAGCAGCTCAGAGCTAGCGGGGCTCTACAATGAGCAGTTCTTC	CASSSELAGLYNEQFF
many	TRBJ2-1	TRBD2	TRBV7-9	TGTGCCAGCACTCCGGGACTAGCGGGATCCAATGAGCAGTTCTTC	CASTPGLAGSNEQFF
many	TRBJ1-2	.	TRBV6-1	TGTGCCAGCAGATATGAGGGAGGGGGCTATGGCTACACCTTC	CASRYEGGGYGYTF
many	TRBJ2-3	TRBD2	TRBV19	TGTGCCAGCAGCACCCGGGGGGCAGATACGCAGTATTTT	CASSTRGADTQYF
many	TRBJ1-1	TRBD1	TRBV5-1	TGTGCCAGCAGCTTGACAGGGGGGAACACTGAAGCTTTCTTT	CASSLTGGNTEAFF
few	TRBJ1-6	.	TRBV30	TGTGCCTGGAGTAATGGCAGGGCATCGAATTCACCCCTCCACTTT	CAWSNGRASNSPLHF
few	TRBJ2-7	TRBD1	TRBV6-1	TGTGCCAGCAGAAGCCCTGGGACAGTCTCCTACGAGCAGTACTTC	CASRSPGTVSYEQYF
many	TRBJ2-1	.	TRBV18	TGTGCCAGCTCACCACCTGGCAATGAGCAGTTCTTC	CASSPPGNEQFF
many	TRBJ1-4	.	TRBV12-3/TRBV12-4	TGTGCCAGCAGATCGGGAGGGAGGAAGAATGAAAAACTGTTTTTT	CASRSGGRKNEKLFF
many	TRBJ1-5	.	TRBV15	TGTGCCACCAGTACAGGGTTCAGCAATCAGCCCCAGCATTTT	CATSTGFSNQPQHF